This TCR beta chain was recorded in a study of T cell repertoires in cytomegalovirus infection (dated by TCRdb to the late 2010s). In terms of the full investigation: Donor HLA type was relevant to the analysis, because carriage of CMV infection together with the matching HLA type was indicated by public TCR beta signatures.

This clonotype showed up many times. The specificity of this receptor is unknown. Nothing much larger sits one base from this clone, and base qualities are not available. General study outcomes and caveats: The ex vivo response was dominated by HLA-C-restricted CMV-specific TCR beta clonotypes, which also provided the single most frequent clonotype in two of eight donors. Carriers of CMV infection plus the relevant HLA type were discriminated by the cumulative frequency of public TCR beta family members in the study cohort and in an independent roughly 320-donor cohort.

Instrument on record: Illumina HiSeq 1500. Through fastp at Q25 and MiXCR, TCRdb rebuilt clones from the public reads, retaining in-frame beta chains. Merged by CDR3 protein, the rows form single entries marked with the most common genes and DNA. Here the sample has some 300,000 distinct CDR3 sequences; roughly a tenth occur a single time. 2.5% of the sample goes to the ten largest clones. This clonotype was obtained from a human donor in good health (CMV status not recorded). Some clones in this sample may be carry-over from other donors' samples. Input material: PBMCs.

The nucleotides read TGTGCCAGCAGTTTAACGGCTTCAGACACTGAAGCTTTCTTT. The translation is CASSLTASDTEAFF. Recombination joined TRBV28 with TRBJ1-1; no D gene call is confident. There are 14 amino acids in the CDR3, from cysteine to phenylalanine inclusive. The DNA shown is the 42-base CDR3, in frame from base 1. CDR1 and CDR2, looked up from the germline V gene, are MDHEN and SYDVKM. Relative to germline, V is 2 bases shorter and J is 3 bases shorter, with 10 bases between their ends.